The 14 T cell receptor beta chains presented below share a single source sample, sequenced in a study of STAT3 mutations in large granular lymphocyte leukemia. General study findings and limits: At least one immunodominant TCR beta clonotype appeared in every T-cell large granular lymphocyte leukemia patient.

Clones were read by immunoSEQ multiplex PCR, and TCRdb kept only the in-frame ones, dropping some. This table holds about 1,900 clones, around 60% found once. For these receptors, no antigen is known. Sequenced input: peripheral blood mononuclear cells. These receptors originate from a man aged 60-69 years with T-cell large granular lymphocyte leukemia. Some clones in this sample may be carry-over from other donors' samples.

This chain links TRBV5-6 with TRBJ2-7; D is perhaps TRBD1 (6 bases). The germline CDR1 and CDR2 sequences are SGHDT and YYEEEE. The CDR3 has 17 residues. Deletions cut 1 base from V and 2 bases from J, with 19 bases between. CDR3 nucleotide sequence: TGTGCCAGCAGCTTGTACCCACAAACAGGGTTCACCTACGAGCAGTACTTC. Its protein product is CASSLYPQTGFTYEQYF.

The chain links TRBV7-9 to TRBJ2-7; a weak D match, TRBD1 (6 bases). Germline V gives CDR1 SEHNR, CDR2 FQNEAQ (reference sequence). Trimming shortened V by 4 bases and J by 5 bases, and 12 bases separated the two germline ends. The CDR3 runs to 13 residues. This chain's CDR3 is CASSSQGLHEQYF. CDR3 nucleotides: TGTGCCAGCAGCTCACAGGGTCTTCACGAGCAGTACTTC.

This sequence joins TRBV30 and TRBJ2-1; possibly TRBD1 for D (6 bases). V was shortened by 4 bases and J by 3 bases, with 13 bases between the two germline ends. CDR3 length: 14 residues. Germline-derived CDR1 and CDR2 are GTSNPN and SVGIG (reference sequence). CDR3 bases: TGTGCCTGGAACCGGGACATGGGCTACAATGAGCAGTTCTTC. It is translated as CAWNRDMGYNEQFF.

The gene calls are TRBV6-5 and TRBJ1-2; 7 bases are shared with TRBD1. The CDR3 runs to 13 residues. The germline gives CDR1 MNHEY, CDR2 SVGAGI. Trimming cost V 5 bases and J 2 bases; bases outside gene matches: 2. The CDR3 nucleotides read TGTGCCAGCAGTGGGACAGAGAACTATGGCTACACCTTC. This sequence encodes CASSGTENYGYTF.

This clone has only one observation. V and J are TRBV5-6 and TRBJ1-2; D remains ambiguous. The CDR3 has 13 residues. V was clipped by 4 bases and J by 4 bases, with 11 bases between them. The germline CDR1 and CDR2 sequences are SGHDT and YYEEEE. The CDR3 nucleotides read TGTGCCAGCAGCCCCCGGACTGCCTATGGCTACACCTTC. Amino acids: CASSPRTAYGYTF.

The gene calls are TRBV15 and TRBJ1-5; D perhaps matches TRBD1 (5 bases). Deletions cut 0 bases from V and 3 bases from J, with 9 bases between. Germline V gene sequence: CDR1 LNHNV, CDR2 YYDKDF (reference sequence). CDR3 length: 15 amino acids. The CDR3 DNA reads as TGTGCCACCAGCAGAGATCTCGGGACCAATCAGCCCCAGCATTTT. It encodes CATSRDLGTNQPQHF.

The genes are TRBV5-1 and TRBJ2-1; 7 nucleotides line up with TRBD1. The CDR3 is 13 residues long. Germline V gene sequence: CDR1 SGHRS, CDR2 YFSETQ. V shed 4 bases, J shed 9 bases, and the junction held 7 bases outside the gene matches. The CDR3 DNA is TGCGCCAGCAGCCGCAATTGGGACAGTGAGCAGTTCTTC. Amino acids: CASSRNWDSEQFF.

The J gene is TRBJ1-5, the V gene TRBV6-5; D gene ambiguous. The CDR3 spans 13 residues. In germline, CDR1 is MNHEY, CDR2 SVGAGI. V was cut by 7 bases and J by 6 bases, with 13 bases left in between. CDR3 residues: CASTPYYGQPQHF. The DNA of the CDR3 is TGTGCCAGCACCCCATATTACGGTCAGCCCCAGCATTTT.

The V call is TRBV2, the J call TRBJ2-7, with 7 positions matching TRBD1. Germline V gene lookup returns CDR1 SNHLY and CDR2 FYNNEI. CDR3 length equals 15 residues. V was clipped by 8 bases and J by 2 bases; unmatched bases: 12. CDR3 amino acids: CASALQGLIPYEQYF. The DNA of the CDR3 is TGTGCCAGCGCCCTACAGGGGTTAATTCCCTACGAGCAGTACTTC.

This clone appeared a few times. The chain employs TRBV6-5 and TRBJ1-4; possibly TRBD1 for D (5 bases). The CDR3 sequence is 15 residues long. In germline, CDR1 is MNHEY, CDR2 SVGAGI. The V gene lost 8 bases and the J gene lost 7 bases, with 20 bases spanning the gap. DNA for the CDR3: TGTGCCAGCCAACGGACGCAGTGGGGCGGTGAAAAACTGTTTTTT. It translates to CASQRTQWGGEKLFF.

The gene calls are TRBV5-5 and TRBJ1-2; TRBD1 aligns across 7 bases. This CDR3 contains 14 residues. Germline V lookup: CDR1 SGHKS, CDR2 YYEKEE (reference sequence). V shed 0 bases and J 4 bases; nucleotides not matched to a gene: 3. As DNA, the CDR3 is TGTGCCAGCAGCTTGGCCGGGACAGTCTATGGCTACACCTTC. Protein sequence: CASSLAGTVYGYTF. The full variable domain, with the rest looked up from reference TRBV5-5 and TRBJ1-2, is DAGVTQSPTHLIKTRGQQVTLRCSPISGHKSVSWYQQVLGQGPQFIFQYYEKEERGRGNFPDRFSARQFPNYSSELNVNALLLGDSALYLCASSLAGTVYGYTFGSGTRLTVV.

The chain combines TRBV7-9 with TRBJ2-3; 9 bases agree with TRBD2. CDR1 and CDR2 (germline): SEHNR, FQNEAQ (reference sequence). The CDR3 runs 17 residues. V gave up 6 bases and J gave up 5 bases; unmatched junction bases: 15. CDR3 loop: CASRPEAGTSSGDTQYF. In nucleotides, the CDR3 is TGTGCCAGCAGACCCGAGGCCGGGACTAGCTCAGGAGATACGCAGTATTTT.

The chain joins TRBV30 to TRBJ1-1; 9 nucleotides align to TRBD1. Unmatched junction bases numbered 6, after V lost 5 bases and J lost 5 bases. The V gene's germline CDR1 is GTSNPN and CDR2 SVGIG (reference sequence). The CDR3 totals 13 residues. For the CDR3, the DNA is TGTGCCTGGGTACAGGGGGCGCGGACTGAAGCTTTCTTT. It encodes CAWVQGARTEAFF.

The chain links TRBV6-5 to TRBJ1-5; D may be TRBD1 (6 bases). The germline gives CDR1 MNHEY, CDR2 SVGAGI. V shed 6 bases and J shed 7 bases, with 16 bases lying between them. The length of the CDR3 is 14 residues. The CDR3 here is CASRGAGAGQPQHF. The CDR3 DNA sequence: TGTGCCAGCAGGGGGGCGGGGGCTGGCCAGCCCCAGCATTTT.